Shown below are 2 T cell receptor beta chains from a single sample sequenced in a study of blood T cell repertoires in COVID-19. The protocol was immunoSEQ multiplex PCR, while the TCRdb copy is restricted to in-frame clones and leaves out a portion. The sample yields 150,000 to 250,000 clones, around 90% seen once. The source material was PBMCs or T cells enriched from blood (not recorded which). These receptors were taken from a woman in her 30s who had recovered from COVID-19.

The rearrangement uses TRBV9 and TRBJ2-1; 12 nucleotides agree with TRBD2. Germline lookup yields CDR1 SGDLS and CDR2 YYNGEE. Unmatched junction bases numbered 11, after V lost 0 bases and J lost 7 bases. This CDR3 comprises 18 residues. CDR3 in DNA: TGTGCCAGCAGCGTAGCTGCCCTAGCGGGGGGGCCAAAGAATGAGCAGTTCTTC. This translates into CASSVAALAGGPKNEQFF.

The V call is TRBV5-1, the J call TRBJ2-2; maybe TRBD2 (7 bases). The CDR3 spans 15 residues. The germline V and J ends were trimmed by 0 bases and 5 bases, with 11 bases remaining between them. CDR1 SGHRS and CDR2 YFSETQ come from the germline V gene. CDR3 residues: CASSLVQGGTGELFF. CDR3 coding DNA: TGCGCCAGCAGCTTGGTACAGGGAGGGACCGGGGAGCTGTTTTTT.